These 18 T cell receptor beta chains were all obtained from the same sample, sequenced in a study of Tregs in tolerant kidney transplant recipients. Sequenced by immunoSEQ multiplex PCR; TCRdb stores in-frame clones only, minus some. Recorded for this sample: about 31,000 clones. Related graft donors supplied nonmyeloablative bone marrow transplants, and mixed chimerism was transient. The material sequenced was CD4+ T cells from blood (PBMCs), taken 24 months after the transplant. Receptor source: a human patient who received a combined kidney and bone marrow transplant. Some T cells may be the graft donor's.

In regard to this clone: With the read ending 3 residues before the CDR3 end, the germline J gene is used to fill in that end. This chain joins TRBV7-2 and TRBJ2-1; possibly TRBD2 for D (5 bases). Germline CDR1 is SGHTA and CDR2 is FQGNSA. The V end was cut by 0 bases, the J end by 4 bases, with 13 bases between. The CDR3 runs to 16 residues. The CDR3 reads CASSLASRAPYNEQFF. The sequenced part of the CDR3 DNA is TGTGCCAGCAGCTTAGCGTCGAGGGCACCTTACAATGAG.

In regard to this clone: The read terminates 3 residues ahead of where the CDR3 ends, so the germline J gene completes it. The chain recombines TRBV18 with TRBJ2-2; D is perhaps TRBD1 (6 bases). The CDR3 consists of 14 residues. V lost 4 bases and J lost 2, with 8 bases in between. Germline V lookup: CDR1 KGHSH, CDR2 LQKENI. The CDR3 loop is CASSQGGNTGELFF. The DNA read from the CDR3 is TGTGCCAGCTCACAAGGGGGTAACACCGGGGAG. Filled out from reference TRBV18 and TRBJ2-2, the complete variable domain reads NAGVMQNPRHLVRRRGQEARLRCSPMKGHSHVYWYRQLPEEGLKFMVYLQKENIIDESGMPKERFSAEFPKEGPSILRIQQVVRGDSAAYFCASSQGGNTGELFFGEGSRLTVL.

CDR3 DNA (partial): TGCAGTGCTAGAGGGCGGCAAGAGACC. This codes for CSARGRQET. The entire CDR3 reads CSARGRQETQYF. This chain joins TRBV20-1 and TRBJ2-5; D is unclear. The sequence runs out 3 residues before the end of the CDR3; the remainder is reconstructed from the germline J gene. This CDR3 has 12 residues. Germline V gene data show CDR1 as DFQATT and CDR2 as SNEGSKA (reference sequence). The V and J ends lost 1 base and 2 bases respectively, with 5 bases between them.

Of note for this clone: The read ends 3 residues shy of where the CDR3 ends; the end is completed using the germline J gene. This chain joins TRBV20-1 and TRBJ1-2; D possibly corresponds to TRBD1 (5 bases). Deletions cut 3 bases from V and 2 bases from J, with 10 bases between. The CDR3 runs 13 residues. Germline values: CDR1 DFQATT, CDR2 SNEGSKA (reference sequence). CDR3 DNA, as far as it was read: TGCAGTGCTAGTAGGGGTCAAAACTATGGC. It translates to CSASRGQNYG. The CDR3 reads in full as CSASRGQNYGYTF.

Of note for this clone: The observed sequence ends 3 residues before the CDR3 terminus, with the missing tail filled in from the germline J gene. The chain uses TRBV19 and TRBJ2-5; 7 bases map to TRBD2. Losses at the gene ends were 4 bases for V and 5 bases for J; bases not matched to a gene: 10. The CDR3 consists of 15 residues. CDR1 and CDR2 from the germline V gene are LNHDA and SQIVND (reference sequence). CDR3 in amino acids: CASSRGGDGSETQYF. The CDR3 bases that were read are TGTGCCAGTAGTAGGGGGGGGGACGGGTCGGAGACC. Using reference TRBV19 and TRBJ2-5 for the parts outside the CDR3, the full variable domain is DGGITQSPKYLFRKEGQNVTLSCEQNLNHDAMYWYRQDPGQGLRLIYYSQIVNDFQKGDIAEGYSVSREKKESFPLTVTSAQKNPTAFYLCASSRGGDGSETQYFGPGTRLLVL.

A word on this clone: The sequence runs out 3 residues before the end of the CDR3; the remainder is reconstructed from the germline J gene. The gene calls are TRBV18 and TRBJ1-1, with D unresolved. The CDR3 is 16 amino acids. Germline CDR1 KGHSH, CDR2 LQKENI. Trimming cost V 2 bases and J 4 bases, with 17 bases left between them. The CDR3 spells CASSPASSTGGTEAFF. The CDR3 bases that were read are TGTGCCAGCTCACCAGCTTCTAGTACGGGTGGCACTGAA.

CDR3 region: CASSPAPSGSREQFF. Partial CDR3 DNA: TGTGCCAGCAGCCCCGCCCCTAGCGGGAGTCGTGAG. The V and J genes are TRBV7-2 and TRBJ2-1; 10 nucleotides match TRBD2. The CDR3 goes on 3 residues after the read ends, and that part is filled in from the germline J gene. The CDR3 runs to 15 residues. Germline V CDR1 and CDR2: SGHTA, FQGNSA. J gave up 9 bases and V 5 bases, and 10 bases lay outside the gene matches.

With respect to this clone: The read falls 3 residues short of the CDR3 end, and the missing part is taken from the germline J gene. The J gene is TRBJ2-5, the V gene TRBV7-3; 9 bases fit TRBD2. Germline CDR1 SGHTA, CDR2 FQGTGA. The CDR3 contains 15 residues. With 6 bases clipped from V and 4 bases from J, the junction kept 9 bases outside the gene matches. CDR3 DNA, as far as it was read: TGTGCCAGCAGTCCCGCGGGAGGGAAGGGAGAGACC. Protein sequence: CASSPAGGKGET. The whole CDR3 is CASSPAGGKGETQYF.

Comment on this clone: Read sequence stops 3 residues before the CDR3 end, and the germline J gene provides the missing end. The rearrangement links TRBV10-3 to TRBJ2-1, with TRBD2 matching 12 bases. The length of the CDR3 is 16 residues. V lost 1 base, J lost 8 bases, and 6 bases stayed unmatched. Germline V gene data show CDR1 as ENHRY and CDR2 as SYGVKD. The sequenced CDR3 bases are TGTGCCATCAGTGAGTTCTCTAGCGGGAGGGTCCATGAG. Protein product: CAISEFSSGRVHE. In full, the CDR3 is CAISEFSSGRVHEQFF.

Remarks on this clone: Read data end 3 residues before the CDR3 end; the end is taken from the germline J gene. V is TRBV11-2 and J is TRBJ1-6, with no clear D. Germline values: CDR1 SGHAT, CDR2 FQNNGV. Trimming took off 1 base at V and 8 bases at J, with 3 bases between the two ends. This CDR3 comprises 12 residues. CDR3 bases read: TGTGCCAGCAGCTTAGGCGATTCACCC. Amino acids: CASSLGDSP. The CDR3 as a whole reads CASSLGDSPLHF. Full variable domain (missing parts from reference TRBV11-2 and TRBJ1-6): EAGVAQSPRYKIIEKRQSVAFWCNPISGHATLYWYQQILGQGPKLLIQFQNNGVVDDSQLPKDRFSAERLKGVDSTLKIQPAKLEDSAVYLCASSLGDSPLHFGNGTRLTVT.

About this clone itself: The read ends 3 residues before the CDR3 terminus; that terminus is restored from the germline J gene. V is TRBV5-1 and J is TRBJ2-3; D unclear. Deletions cut 0 bases from V and 4 bases from J, with 12 bases between. This CDR3 has 15 residues. Per germline, CDR1 SGHRS and CDR2 YFSETQ. Partial CDR3 DNA: TGCGCCAGCAGCTTGGCTTCTAGTTGGTCAGATACG. Its translation: CASSLASSWSDT. The whole CDR3 reads CASSLASSWSDTQYF.

In the case of this clone: The read terminates 3 residues before the CDR3 end, so the remaining end is supplied by the germline J gene. The chain uses TRBV10-1 and TRBJ2-1; 9 positions match TRBD2. Germline-derived CDR1 and CDR2 are WNHNN and SYGVQD (reference sequence). V lost 3 bases to trimming and J lost 8 bases; unmatched junction nucleotides: 5. The CDR3 covers 14 residues. The CDR3 sequence: CASSEPSGNHEQFF. The DNA read from the CDR3 is TGCGCCAGCAGTGAACCTAGCGGGAATCATGAG.

CDR3 DNA, as far as it was read: TGTGCCATCAGTGAGAATAAAGCGGTGTACAATGAG. This encodes CAISENKAVYNE. The CDR3 as a whole reads CAISENKAVYNEQFF. The V call is TRBV10-3, the J call TRBJ2-1, with a tentative D call TRBD2 (5 bases). From the germline J gene comes the end of the CDR3, since the read stops 3 residues before it. V was trimmed by 2 bases and J by 4 bases, leaving 12 bases between them. Germline CDR1 reads ENHRY; CDR2 reads SYGVKD. This CDR3 has 15 amino acids.

Remarks on this clone: The sequence runs out 3 residues before the end of the CDR3; the remainder is reconstructed from the germline J gene. The V and J genes are TRBV19 and TRBJ2-7, with 7 bases that match TRBD1. CDR1 LNHDA and CDR2 SQIVND come from the germline V gene (reference sequence). The CDR3 runs to 14 residues. V was clipped by 6 bases and J by 1 base; unmatched bases: 6. CDR3 protein: CASSRQGVSYEQYF. CDR3 DNA (partial): TGTGCCAGTAGCCGTCAGGGGGTGTCCTACGAG. Complete variable domain (other parts from reference TRBV19 and TRBJ2-7): DGGITQSPKYLFRKEGQNVTLSCEQNLNHDAMYWYRQDPGQGLRLIYYSQIVNDFQKGDIAEGYSVSREKKESFPLTVTSAQKNPTAFYLCASSRQGVSYEQYFGPGTRLTVT.

CDR3: CSAWATGRAEDTQYF. The DNA read from the CDR3 is TGCAGTGCTTGGGCAACGGGGAGGGCCGAAGATACG. This sequence joins TRBV20-1 and TRBJ2-3, with 7 nucleotides matching TRBD2. The read ends 3 residues early relative to the CDR3; the germline J gene fills the gap. J was trimmed by 5 bases and V by 5 bases; bases with no gene match: 13. The CDR3 runs to 15 residues. Germline V lookup: CDR1 DFQATT, CDR2 SNEGSKA (reference sequence).

Remarks on this clone: The read ends 3 residues early relative to the CDR3; the germline J gene fills the gap. The rearrangement uses TRBV18 and TRBJ2-3; the D is unclear. This CDR3 region has 16 residues. In germline, CDR1 is KGHSH, CDR2 LQKENI. Trimming took off 6 bases at V and 0 bases at J, with 16 bases between the two ends. The CDR3 sequence: CASSPLGASSTDTQYF. CDR3 bases read: TGTGCCAGCTCTCCCCTGGGCGCTTCTAGCACAGATACG.

Turning to this clone: The read terminates 3 residues before the CDR3 end, so the remaining end is supplied by the germline J gene. This chain links TRBV5-5 with TRBJ2-3, with 7 bases that match TRBD2. Germline V lookup: CDR1 SGHKS, CDR2 YYEKEE (reference sequence). V was pared by 3 bases and J by 5 bases, with 6 bases of the junction left unmatched. The CDR3 runs to 14 residues. CDR3 residues: CASSWAGVGDTQYF. The sequenced part of the CDR3 DNA is TGTGCCAGCAGCTGGGCGGGAGTGGGAGATACG.

As concerns this clone: The read finishes 3 residues shy of the CDR3 end, and the germline J gene is used to complete it. The chain is built from TRBV18 and TRBJ2-5, with D tentatively TRBD1 (5 bases). CDR1 KGHSH and CDR2 LQKENI come from the germline V gene. This CDR3 spans 13 amino acids. V lost 3 bases, J lost 3 bases, and 8 bases lay in between. Partial CDR3 DNA: TGTGCCAGCTCACCCCGCAGGGAAGAGACC. Residues: CASSPRREET. The entire CDR3 reads CASSPRREETQYF.